The 16 T cell receptor beta chains listed next were all sequenced from one sample in a study of blood T cell repertoires in COVID-19. Using immunoSEQ multiplex PCR, the repertoire was profiled, and TCRdb retains in-frame clones only, with some absent. This table holds around 320,000 clones, under 90% found once. Sequencing used peripheral blood. These receptors originate from a woman between 25 and 40 years old with COVID-19, enrolled during active disease.

The chain uses TRBV4-2 and TRBJ1-1; D is perhaps TRBD1 (6 bases). Trimming removed 3 bases at V and 0 bases at J, with 11 bases between. The CDR3 has 15 residues. The germline gives CDR1 LGHNA, CDR2 YNFKEQ. The CDR3 sequence is CASSQPGQLNTEAFF. The CDR3 coding sequence is TGTGCCAGCAGCCAGCCGGGACAACTGAACACTGAAGCTTTCTTT.

The genes are TRBV2 and TRBJ1-3; D ambiguous. The CDR3 covers 15 residues. Germline V gives CDR1 SNHLY, CDR2 FYNNEI. Trimming pared 0 bases from V and 0 bases from J, leaving 6 bases between. The CDR3 loop is CASSEASFSGNTIYF. The CDR3 nucleotides read TGTGCCAGCAGTGAAGCGTCTTTCTCTGGAAACACCATATATTTT.

A remark on this clone: Other DNA sequences in this specimen translate into the identical CDR3. The chain's CDR3 is CASITTGGTEAFF. The CDR3 DNA reads TGTGCCAGCATCACGACAGGGGGAACTGAAGCTTTCTTT. V gene TRBV12-3 or TRBV12-4 combines with J gene TRBJ1-1, with TRBD1 identical over 9 bases. Germline trimming cut 7 bases from V and 5 bases from J; bases unmatched to any gene: 5. The CDR3 contains 13 residues.

The table lists this clone with a few counts. V gene TRBV3-1 (or the pseudogene TRBV3-2) combines with J gene TRBJ1-4, with D hard to call. Germline-derived CDR1 and CDR2 are LGHDT and YNNKEL (reference sequence). With 3 bases removed from V and 5 bases from J, the gap between germline ends came to 4 bases. This CDR3 region has 12 residues. CDR3 loop: CASSQLNEKLFF. The CDR3 region has the DNA TGTGCCAGCAGCCAGCTAAATGAAAAACTGTTTTTT.

The sample holds one count of this clone. The chain uses TRBV7-9 and TRBJ1-2; maybe TRBD1 (5 bases). Germline CDR1 is SEHNR and CDR2 is FQNEAQ (reference sequence). V shed 11 bases and J shed 2 bases, with 15 bases lying between them. The CDR3 consists of 13 residues. The CDR3 DNA follows: TGTGCCGGGGCGCTGGCGGGAAACTATGGCTACACCTTC. Amino acids: CAGALAGNYGYTF.

The chain carries TRBV27 and TRBJ2-1; 8 nucleotides line up with TRBD1. This CDR3 comprises 13 residues. J lost 6 bases, V lost 5 bases, and 3 bases had no gene match. CDR1 is MNHEY, CDR2 SMNVEV, per germline (reference sequence). The CDR3 region has the DNA TGTGCCAGCAGTCGGACAGGGCCCAATGAGCAGTTCTTC. It encodes CASSRTGPNEQFF.

This clone was recorded once. This chain links TRBV6-5 with TRBJ2-7; 7 positions match TRBD1. Germline loops: CDR1 MNHEY, CDR2 SVGAGI. V was pared by 5 bases and J by 3 bases, with 4 bases of the junction left unmatched. The length of the CDR3 is 13 residues. The CDR3 is CASSPGQSYEQYF. The CDR3 coding sequence is TGTGCCAGCAGTCCGGGACAGAGCTACGAGCAGTACTTC.

This sequence joins TRBV5-1 and TRBJ1-1; D is unclear. CDR3 length: 13 amino acids. Trimming shortened V by 5 bases and J by 1 base, and 9 bases separated the two germline ends. Germline assignment: CDR1 SGHRS and CDR2 YFSETQ. CDR3 in amino acids: CASSYHKNTEAFF. CDR3 sequence (DNA): TGCGCCAGCAGTTACCACAAGAACACTGAAGCTTTCTTT.

The chain links TRBV2 to TRBJ2-7; 13 bases line up with TRBD2. The CDR3 contains 16 residues. Germline V gene sequence: CDR1 SNHLY, CDR2 FYNNEI. Trimming removed 10 bases from V and 3 bases from J; junction bases left unmatched: 12. The CDR3 DNA is TGTGCCACCCAAGGGGGGACTAGCGGGGTTTACTACGAGCAGTACTTC. Translating gives CATQGGTSGVYYEQYF.

The V and J genes are TRBV19 and TRBJ2-2, with 7 nucleotides matching TRBD2. From germline, CDR1 is LNHDA and CDR2 SQIVND (reference sequence). The V and J ends lost 7 bases and 3 bases, in that order; junction bases with no gene match: 8. The CDR3 length is 15 residues. The CDR3 region has the DNA TGTGCCAGTAACCACCGGGGAGGGGACACCGGGGAGCTGTTTTTT. Amino acid sequence: CASNHRGGDTGELFF.

This clone has only one observation. The V call is TRBV10-3, the J call TRBJ2-5, with D possibly TRBD1 on 6 matching bases. Trimming removed 10 bases from V and 5 bases from J, with 14 bases in between. Per germline, CDR1 ENHRY and CDR2 SYGVKD. The CDR3 spans 12 residues. Written as DNA, the CDR3 is TGTGCCACCAGGGGAACGGGGGAGACCCAGTACTTC. It encodes CATRGTGETQYF.

The J gene is TRBJ1-2, the V gene TRBV6-5, with 7 bases lining up with TRBD1. The CDR3 is 13 amino acids. The germline CDR1 and CDR2 sequences are MNHEY and SVGAGI. Losses at the gene ends were 4 bases for V and 3 bases for J; bases not matched to a gene: 2. The CDR3 protein is CASSFDRDYGYTF. Here the CDR3 DNA reads TGTGCCAGCAGTTTCGACAGGGACTATGGCTACACCTTC.

The chain has TRBV6-5 and TRBJ1-2, with a possible D match to TRBD1 (6 bases). The CDR3 totals 14 residues. Germline CDR1 reads MNHEY; CDR2 reads SVGAGI. V dropped 10 bases and J dropped 0 bases, with 15 bases sitting between them. The CDR3 DNA follows: TGTGCCACCGACCCCAGGGGAGCTAACTATGGCTACACCTTC. Amino acids: CATDPRGANYGYTF.

The V and J genes are TRBV4-1 and TRBJ2-1; unclear D gene. The V gene lost 5 bases and the J gene lost 5 bases, with 10 bases spanning the gap. The CDR3 totals 13 residues. In germline, CDR1 is MGHRA, CDR2 YSYEKL. The CDR3 spells CASSNYLNNEQFF. The CDR3 DNA reads TGCGCCAGCAGCAACTATCTGAACAATGAGCAGTTCTTC.

The J gene is TRBJ1-1, the V gene TRBV29-1; perhaps TRBD1 as D (5 bases). The CDR3 is 14 residues long. Trimming took off 7 bases at V and 2 bases at J, with 17 bases between the two ends. CDR1 and CDR2 from the germline V gene are SQVTM and ANQGSEA. This CDR3 reads CSATFHGGNTEAFF. Here the CDR3 DNA reads TGCAGCGCCACATTCCACGGGGGAAACACTGAAGCTTTCTTT.

There are a few counts of this clone. The rearrangement links TRBV18 to TRBJ2-1, with 10 positions matching TRBD2. Germline lookup yields CDR1 KGHSH and CDR2 LQKENI. CDR3 length: 14 amino acids. Trimming took 2 bases from V and 6 from J; bases not matched to a gene: 1. The CDR3 DNA follows: TGTGCCAGCTCACCAAAGCGGGGGGGCAATGAGCAGTTCTTC. The encoded protein is CASSPKRGGNEQFF.